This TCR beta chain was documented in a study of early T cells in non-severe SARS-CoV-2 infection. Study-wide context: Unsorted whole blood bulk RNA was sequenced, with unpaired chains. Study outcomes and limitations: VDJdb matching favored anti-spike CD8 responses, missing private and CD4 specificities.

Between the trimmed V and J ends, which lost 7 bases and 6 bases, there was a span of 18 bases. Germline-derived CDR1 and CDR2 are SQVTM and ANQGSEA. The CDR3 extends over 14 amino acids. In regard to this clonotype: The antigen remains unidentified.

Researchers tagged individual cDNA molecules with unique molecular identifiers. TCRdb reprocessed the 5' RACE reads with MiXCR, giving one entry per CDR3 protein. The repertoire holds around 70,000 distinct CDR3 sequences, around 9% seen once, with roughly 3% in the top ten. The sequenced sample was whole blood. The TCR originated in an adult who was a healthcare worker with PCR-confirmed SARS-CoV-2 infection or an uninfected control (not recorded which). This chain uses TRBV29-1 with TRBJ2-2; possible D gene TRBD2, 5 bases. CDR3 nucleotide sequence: TGCAGCGCCTTGAGAGGGAAGGGTGCCGGGGAGCTGTTTTTT. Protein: CSALRGKGAGELFF.